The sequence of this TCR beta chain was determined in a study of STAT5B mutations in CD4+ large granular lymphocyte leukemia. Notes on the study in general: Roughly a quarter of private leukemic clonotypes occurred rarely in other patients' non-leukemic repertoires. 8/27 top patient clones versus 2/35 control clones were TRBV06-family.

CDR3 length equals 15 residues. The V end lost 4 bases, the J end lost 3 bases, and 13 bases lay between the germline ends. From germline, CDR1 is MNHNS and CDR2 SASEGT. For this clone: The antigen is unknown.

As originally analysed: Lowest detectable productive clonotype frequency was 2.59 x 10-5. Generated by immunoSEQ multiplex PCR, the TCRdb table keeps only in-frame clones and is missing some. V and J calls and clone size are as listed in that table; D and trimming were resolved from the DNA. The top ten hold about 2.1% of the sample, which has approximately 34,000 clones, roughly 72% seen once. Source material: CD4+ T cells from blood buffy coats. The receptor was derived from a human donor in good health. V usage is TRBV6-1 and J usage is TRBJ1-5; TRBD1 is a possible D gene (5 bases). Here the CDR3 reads CASSGGTLNNQPQHF. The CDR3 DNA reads TGTGCCAGCAGTGGGGGGACCCTCAACAATCAGCCCCAGCATTTT.